A selection of T cell receptor beta chains follows, all from one sample in a study of cytomegalovirus exposure and HLA in healthy donors. TCRdb's table, derived via immunoSEQ multiplex PCR, lists solely in-frame clones and lacks some. Of around 150,000 clones in the sample, over 75% were seen once. The sample comprised PBMCs. All receptors come from a male donor in good health and CMV-seronegative. Both conserved end residues are part of each CDR3. Fields, in order: CDR3 DNA, CDR3 protein, V gene, clone size, D gene, J gene. D genes are given only for firm matches. A clone size is listed for some rows: how often the clone was seen (once, few, many), or a class if it is expanded.

CDR3nt: TGTGCCAGCAGTTTATTTCGACTGGCGCCCCAGCAGTACTTC
CDR3aa: CASSLFRLAPQQYF
v_gene: TRBV27
abundance: .
d_gene: .
j_gene: TRBJ2-5

CDR3nt: TGCGCCAGCAGTCTAGGGGGGGATGAGCAGTTCTTC
CDR3aa: CASSLGGDEQFF
v_gene: TRBV23-1
abundance: .
d_gene: .
j_gene: TRBJ2-1

CDR3nt: TGTGCCAGCAGTGTCCGCCTTTCCGCGGATACGCAGTATTTT
CDR3aa: CASSVRLSADTQYF
v_gene: TRBV2
abundance: .
d_gene: .
j_gene: TRBJ2-3

CDR3nt: TGTGCCAGCAGCCCGGGACAGGATTATGGCTACACCTTC
CDR3aa: CASSPGQDYGYTF
v_gene: TRBV11-2
abundance: .
d_gene: TRBD1
j_gene: TRBJ1-2

CDR3nt: TGTGCCAGCAGTTACCGTCCGGGGTCGGAGCAGTACTTC
CDR3aa: CASSYRPGSEQYF
v_gene: TRBV6-5
abundance: .
d_gene: .
j_gene: TRBJ2-7

CDR3nt: TGTGCCACCAGCAGAGATCCCCGGGGCACTGAAGCTTTCTTT
CDR3aa: CATSRDPRGTEAFF
v_gene: TRBV15
abundance: .
d_gene: .
j_gene: TRBJ1-1

CDR3nt: TGTGCCAGCAGCCCCAGGGTTTATATTTCTGGAAACACCATATATTTT
CDR3aa: CASSPRVYISGNTIYF
v_gene: TRBV2
abundance: .
d_gene: .
j_gene: TRBJ1-3

CDR3nt: TGTGCCAGCAGCCAAGGGGGAGAGACCCAGTACTTC
CDR3aa: CASSQGGETQYF
v_gene: TRBV7-7
abundance: .
d_gene: .
j_gene: TRBJ2-5

CDR3nt: TGCGCCAGCAGCTTGGGCTATTTAGGGACAGCGGAGACCCAGTACTTC
CDR3aa: CASSLGYLGTAETQYF
v_gene: TRBV5-1
abundance: .
d_gene: TRBD1
j_gene: TRBJ2-5

CDR3nt: TGTGCCAGCAGTGCAGACAGTGTATATGGCTACACCTTC
CDR3aa: CASSADSVYGYTF
v_gene: TRBV6-1
abundance: .
d_gene: .
j_gene: TRBJ1-2

CDR3nt: TGTGCCAGCAGCTTGAGGCGAGACACCGGGGAGCTGTTTTTT
CDR3aa: CASSLRRDTGELFF
v_gene: TRBV11-3
abundance: .
d_gene: .
j_gene: TRBJ2-2

CDR3nt: TGTGCCAGCAGGTGGGACGGGGGTCCTCCCGGGGAGCTGTTTTTT
CDR3aa: CASRWDGGPPGELFF
v_gene: TRBV5-6
abundance: .
d_gene: .
j_gene: TRBJ2-2

CDR3nt: TGTGCCAGCAGCTCAAGGAGACAGGGGGCTAAAGAGCAGTACTTC
CDR3aa: CASSSRRQGAKEQYF
v_gene: TRBV13
abundance: .
d_gene: TRBD1
j_gene: TRBJ2-7

CDR3nt: TGTGCCAGCAGCTTCAGGACAGGAGTCTCCTACGAGCAGTACTTC
CDR3aa: CASSFRTGVSYEQYF
v_gene: TRBV11-3
abundance: .
d_gene: TRBD1
j_gene: TRBJ2-7

CDR3nt: TGTGCCAGCATGATTGGGACAGGCAACACCGGGGAGCTGTTTTTT
CDR3aa: CASMIGTGNTGELFF
v_gene: TRBV2
abundance: .
d_gene: TRBD1
j_gene: TRBJ2-2

CDR3nt: TGTGCCAGCAGCGTGTGGGCAAACTATGGCTACACCTTC
CDR3aa: CASSVWANYGYTF
v_gene: TRBV5-6
abundance: few
d_gene: .
j_gene: TRBJ1-2

CDR3nt: TGTGCCAGCAGTGGGGGGGACTATGGCTACACCTTC
CDR3aa: CASSGGDYGYTF
v_gene: TRBV25-1
abundance: .
d_gene: .
j_gene: TRBJ1-2

CDR3nt: TGTGCCAGCAGCCTAGGAGGTGGCGGAAACACCATATATTTT
CDR3aa: CASSLGGGGNTIYF
v_gene: TRBV7-6
abundance: .
d_gene: .
j_gene: TRBJ1-3

CDR3nt: TGTGCCAGCAGCGCCGGACAGACCCCAACTAATGAAAAACTGTTTTTT
CDR3aa: CASSAGQTPTNEKLFF
v_gene: TRBV7-9
abundance: .
d_gene: .
j_gene: TRBJ1-4

CDR3nt: TGTGCCAGCAGCTTGCTCGGGATTGTTTTCTCTGGAAACACCATATATTTT
CDR3aa: CASSLLGIVFSGNTIYF
v_gene: TRBV7-9
abundance: .
d_gene: .
j_gene: TRBJ1-3

CDR3nt: TGTGCCAGCAGTGAGTCTAGGACGGCCGGAGGGTATGGCTACACCTTC
CDR3aa: CASSESRTAGGYGYTF
v_gene: TRBV2
abundance: few
d_gene: .
j_gene: TRBJ1-2

CDR3nt: TGTGCCAGCAGTGATTGGCAGGTGAACACTGAAGCTTTCTTT
CDR3aa: CASSDWQVNTEAFF
v_gene: TRBV6-5
abundance: once
d_gene: .
j_gene: TRBJ1-1

CDR3nt: TGTGCCAGCAGCCCCGCTGGCGGGAGGCCAGGGGAGACCCAGTACTTC
CDR3aa: CASSPAGGRPGETQYF
v_gene: TRBV7-8
abundance: .
d_gene: TRBD2
j_gene: TRBJ2-5

CDR3nt: TGTGCCAGCAGCTTACCACCGGGACAGGACTACGAGCAGTACTTC
CDR3aa: CASSLPPGQDYEQYF
v_gene: TRBV5-4
abundance: .
d_gene: TRBD1
j_gene: TRBJ2-7

CDR3nt: TGTGCCAGCAGCATCGACAGGTGGGACGAAAAACTGTTTTTT
CDR3aa: CASSIDRWDEKLFF
v_gene: TRBV5-4
abundance: .
d_gene: .
j_gene: TRBJ1-4

CDR3nt: TGCGCCAGCAGCTTGGCGGAGCGCGCCGGGGAGCTGTTTTTT
CDR3aa: CASSLAERAGELFF
v_gene: TRBV5-1
abundance: .
d_gene: .
j_gene: TRBJ2-2

CDR3nt: TGTGCCAGTAGTATAGAGGGGAGTAACTATGGCTACACCTTC
CDR3aa: CASSIEGSNYGYTF
v_gene: TRBV19
abundance: few
d_gene: .
j_gene: TRBJ1-2

CDR3nt: TGTGCCTGGAATCGGGAGCTGAACACTGAAGCTTTCTTT
CDR3aa: CAWNRELNTEAFF
v_gene: TRBV30
abundance: .
d_gene: .
j_gene: TRBJ1-1

CDR3nt: TGTGCCAGCTCCTCCAGGGGGGATACGCAGTATTTT
CDR3aa: CASSSRGDTQYF
v_gene: TRBV18
abundance: .
d_gene: TRBD1
j_gene: TRBJ2-3

CDR3nt: TGTGCCAGCAGTGAGGGACAGGGGGCGGGGAATAATTCACCCCTCCACTTT
CDR3aa: CASSEGQGAGNNSPLHF
v_gene: TRBV6-1
abundance: few
d_gene: TRBD1
j_gene: TRBJ1-6

CDR3nt: TGCAGCGTCAAACAGGGCTCCGTTTACAATGAGCAGTTCTTC
CDR3aa: CSVKQGSVYNEQFF
v_gene: TRBV29-1
abundance: .
d_gene: .
j_gene: TRBJ2-1

CDR3nt: TGTGCCAGCAGCCTTACCGGGGGTCATCACCAAGAGACCCAGTACTTC
CDR3aa: CASSLTGGHHQETQYF
v_gene: TRBV9
abundance: .
d_gene: .
j_gene: TRBJ2-5

CDR3nt: TGTGCCAGCAGCCTCAGTCGGACTAGCGGGTCCTACGAGCAGTACTTC
CDR3aa: CASSLSRTSGSYEQYF
v_gene: TRBV4-2
abundance: .
d_gene: TRBD2
j_gene: TRBJ2-7

CDR3nt: TGTGCCAGCAGCGTGTCCGGAGCGGGCTCCTACAATGAGCAGTTCTTC
CDR3aa: CASSVSGAGSYNEQFF
v_gene: TRBV9
abundance: .
d_gene: .
j_gene: TRBJ2-1

CDR3nt: TGTGCCATCAGACAGGGGACAGGAAAAATCTATGGCTACACCTTC
CDR3aa: CAIRQGTGKIYGYTF
v_gene: TRBV10-3
abundance: .
d_gene: TRBD1
j_gene: TRBJ1-2

CDR3nt: TGTGCCAGCAGCCACCGACTAGCGGGGGGCCGGGGGGAGCTGTTTTTT
CDR3aa: CASSHRLAGGRGELFF
v_gene: TRBV11-2
abundance: .
d_gene: TRBD2
j_gene: TRBJ2-2

CDR3nt: TGTGCCACCAGCAGAGAAGGGGTAACCTACGAGCAGTACTTC
CDR3aa: CATSREGVTYEQYF
v_gene: TRBV15
abundance: .
d_gene: .
j_gene: TRBJ2-7

CDR3nt: TGTGCCAGCAGCCAGGGCGGGACAGGGATCTACGAGCAGTACTTC
CDR3aa: CASSQGGTGIYEQYF
v_gene: TRBV14
abundance: .
d_gene: TRBD1
j_gene: TRBJ2-7

CDR3nt: TGTGCCAGCAGCACCGGAGGGACCTACGAGCAGTACTTC
CDR3aa: CASSTGGTYEQYF
v_gene: TRBV11-2
abundance: .
d_gene: .
j_gene: TRBJ2-7

CDR3nt: TGTGCCAGTAGCCCTTTTGGGCAGGCTAACTATGGCTACACCTTC
CDR3aa: CASSPFGQANYGYTF
v_gene: TRBV19
abundance: .
d_gene: .
j_gene: TRBJ1-2

CDR3nt: TGTGCCAGCAGCCCTCAGGGGGCAGAGAGAGAGACCCAGTACTTC
CDR3aa: CASSPQGAERETQYF
v_gene: TRBV7-2
abundance: once
d_gene: TRBD1
j_gene: TRBJ2-5

CDR3nt: TGTGCCAGCAGCCTCGGACAGGCCAGCTCTGGAAACACCATATATTTT
CDR3aa: CASSLGQASSGNTIYF
v_gene: TRBV9
abundance: few
d_gene: TRBD1
j_gene: TRBJ1-3

CDR3nt: TGTGCCAGCAGTTACTCGACACAGGGCGCGCGGGAGCAGTACTTC
CDR3aa: CASSYSTQGAREQYF
v_gene: TRBV6-5
abundance: .
d_gene: .
j_gene: TRBJ2-7

CDR3nt: TGTGCCAGCAGTGAATGGGCCTCTCCGGCTGTGACCATATATTTT
CDR3aa: CASSEWASPAVTIYF
v_gene: TRBV2
abundance: .
d_gene: .
j_gene: TRBJ1-3

CDR3nt: TGTGCCAGTAGTTGGACAGGGAACACCGGGGAGCTGTTTTTT
CDR3aa: CASSWTGNTGELFF
v_gene: TRBV19
abundance: .
d_gene: TRBD1
j_gene: TRBJ2-2

CDR3nt: TGTGCCAGCAGCCCTTCGGGAGCGGATCAGCCCCAGCATTTT
CDR3aa: CASSPSGADQPQHF
v_gene: TRBV9
abundance: once
d_gene: .
j_gene: TRBJ1-5

CDR3nt: TGCAGTGCTAGAGATATGGGCTACACCTTC
CDR3aa: CSARDMGYTF
v_gene: TRBV20-1
abundance: few
d_gene: .
j_gene: TRBJ1-2

CDR3nt: TGCGCCAGCAGCAGGACTAGCGGGCTGTCCTACGAGCAGTACTTC
CDR3aa: CASSRTSGLSYEQYF
v_gene: TRBV4-1
abundance: .
d_gene: TRBD2
j_gene: TRBJ2-7

CDR3nt: TGTGCCAGCAGCTTAGCGGGGGCCGCAACTAATGAAAAACTGTTTTTT
CDR3aa: CASSLAGAATNEKLFF
v_gene: TRBV7-9
abundance: .
d_gene: .
j_gene: TRBJ1-4

CDR3nt: TGTGCCAGCAGTTTTGAGGTGGCTAATGAAAAACTGTTTTTT
CDR3aa: CASSFEVANEKLFF
v_gene: TRBV7-9
abundance: .
d_gene: .
j_gene: TRBJ1-4

CDR3nt: TGTGCCAGCAGCCCGTCCCGGGACAGGGAACCCGAAGATACGCAGTATTTT
CDR3aa: CASSPSRDREPEDTQYF
v_gene: TRBV5-4
abundance: .
d_gene: TRBD1
j_gene: TRBJ2-3

CDR3nt: TGTGCCAGCAGCTTTTCCCGGGACAGGGGAGACGAGCAGTACTTC
CDR3aa: CASSFSRDRGDEQYF
v_gene: TRBV7-9
abundance: .
d_gene: TRBD1
j_gene: TRBJ2-7

CDR3nt: TGTGCCAGCAGTTACGCCGGGAGTGGAAACACCATATATTTT
CDR3aa: CASSYAGSGNTIYF
v_gene: TRBV6-5
abundance: once
d_gene: .
j_gene: TRBJ1-3

CDR3nt: TGTTCCAGCACCTCCGGTGGGGCCCTAGGGGCTGAAGCTTTCTTT
CDR3aa: CSSTSGGALGAEAFF
v_gene: TRBV7-9
abundance: few
d_gene: .
j_gene: TRBJ1-1